The present T cell receptor beta chain was sequenced within a study of CD8 T cells in ankylosing spondylitis. MiXCR, run by TCRdb on the 5' RACE reads, gives a single entry per CDR3 protein. The profile shows about 88,000 distinct CDR3 sequences, around 30% of them singletons. Trimming cost V 2 bases and J 6 bases; bases outside gene matches: 4. The CDR3 totals 15 residues. The germline gives CDR1 MNHEY, CDR2 SVGAGI. The sequence was collected from a male donor with ankylosing spondylitis or in good health (not recorded which). The chain uses TRBV6-5 and TRBJ1-4, with TRBD1 identical over 9 bases. Sample: blood, either unsorted or a sorted T cell fraction (not recorded which). The CDR3 is CASSYRTGVDEKLFF. The CDR3 nucleotides read TGTGCCAGCAGTTACCGGACAGGGGTGGATGAAAAACTGTTTTTT.